These 19 T cell receptor beta chains were sequenced from one sample in a study of regulatory T cells in long-lasting Graves disease. Time point reported: persistent/refractory GD, antithyroid drugs over 5 years with positive TRAb. PBMCs were the source of the RNA used for TCR sequencing. Arm-PCR of CDR3 regions and iRepertoire HTBI primers were used to build TCR beta libraries. TCRdb called the multiplex PCR reads again in MiXCR, with one record for every CDR3 protein. The repertoire holds fewer than 450,000 distinct CDR3 sequences, with less than 25% as singletons. The material sequenced was peripheral blood mononuclear cells (PBMCs), taken when the disease was refractory, from a patient treated with antithyroid drugs. The receptors here all came from a female donor with Graves disease.

In DNA form, the CDR3 reads TGTGCCAGCAGTTACCCGACCCAGGGAACTGGGGCCAACGTCCTGACTTTC. It encodes CASSYPTQGTGANVLTF. This chain connects TRBV6-5 to TRBJ2-6, with D possibly matching TRBD1 (5 bases). Trimming stripped 2 bases from V and 2 bases from J, with 13 bases between. CDR1 MNHEY and CDR2 SVGAGI come from the germline V gene. The CDR3 length is 17 residues.

The chain combines TRBV27 with TRBJ1-1; D is unresolved. CDR1 MNHEY and CDR2 SMNVEV come from the germline V gene (reference sequence). CDR3 length: 18 amino acids. With 5 bases removed from V and 0 bases from J, the gap between germline ends came to 22 bases. In nucleotides, the CDR3 is TGTGCCAGCAGTCCCCCCCATGTCGGTCGGAAGATGAACACTGAAGCTTTCTTT. This encodes CASSPPHVGRKMNTEAFF.

This clonotype was picked up a small number of times. V and J are TRBV10-1 and TRBJ2-7; a possible D gene is TRBD1 (6 bases). Germline V lookup: CDR1 WNHNN, CDR2 SYGVQD (reference sequence). The V and J ends lost 6 bases and 2 bases respectively, with 14 bases between them. The CDR3 loop spans 14 amino acids. CDR3 sequence reads: CASSPGQLTYEQYF. CDR3 coding DNA: TGCGCCAGCAGCCCAGGACAGCTTACCTACGAGCAGTACTTC.

The chain has TRBV10-3 and TRBJ2-7, with 7 bases lining up with TRBD2. Germline lookup yields CDR1 ENHRY and CDR2 SYGVKD. V trimming: 10 bases; J trimming: 0 bases; junction bases outside the gene matches: 12. CDR3 size: 15 residues. CDR3 sequence: CATSVGGFSSYEQYF. The CDR3 DNA follows: TGTGCCACATCAGTGGGGGGGTTTAGCTCCTACGAGCAGTACTTC.

This clonotype was observed a few times. V and J are TRBV28 and TRBJ2-5, with 7 bases lining up with TRBD1. Germline CDR1 and CDR2: MDHEN and SYDVKM. This CDR3 spans 17 amino acids. J was trimmed by 5 bases and V by 3 bases; bases with no gene match: 15. The CDR3 loop reads CASSLVEARGTGETQYF. The CDR3 DNA reads as TGTGCCAGCAGTTTGGTAGAGGCCAGGGGGACGGGGGAGACCCAGTACTTC.

This clonotype occurred a few times. The chain recombines TRBV20-1 with TRBJ2-7; no firm D call. The CDR3 contains 12 residues. Trimming shortened V by 6 bases and J by 0 bases, and 9 bases separated the two germline ends. Germline V gives CDR1 DFQATT, CDR2 SNEGSKA (reference sequence). This CDR3 is CSAWQDSYEQYF. The DNA of the CDR3 is TGCAGTGCGTGGCAGGACTCCTACGAGCAGTACTTC.

Comments on this clonotype: One end of the junction fails to match germline, which may point to a read error. The genes are TRBV25-1 and TRBJ1-4; TRBD1 agrees at 8 bases. CDR1 is MGHDK, CDR2 SYGVNS, per germline. The CDR3 is made up of 13 amino acids. CDR3 residues: CASSEVRGDRLIF. In nucleotides, the CDR3 is TGTGCCAGCAGTGAAGTTAGGGGGGACAGGCTGATTTTT. The variable domain in full, completed from reference TRBV25-1 and TRBJ1-4, reads EADIYQTPRYLVIGTGKKITLECSQTMGHDKMYWYQQDPGMELHLIHYSYGVNSTEKGDLSSESTVSRIRTEHFPLTLESARPSHTSQYLCASSEVRGDRLIFGSGTQLSVL.

The chain combines TRBV12-3 or TRBV12-4 with TRBJ2-4, with D tentatively TRBD1 (5 bases). CDR3 length equals 16 residues. Trimming stripped 2 bases from V and 8 bases from J, with 19 bases between. This CDR3 reads CASSLTLGRAKDIQYF. In DNA form, the CDR3 reads TGTGCCAGCAGTTTAACGTTAGGCAGGGCGAAGGACATTCAGTACTTC.

This clonotype was counted a single time. Since a much larger clone is just one base distant, this may be a read error. J is TRBJ1-2 and V is TRBV12-3 or TRBV12-4; tentative D call: TRBD1 (5 bases). The CDR3 loop spans 13 amino acids. The CDR3 loop reads CASSSTENYGYIF. For the CDR3, the DNA is TGTGCCAGCAGTTCGACAGAGAACTATGGCTACATCTTC.

This clonotype was observed a few times. The V call is TRBV19, the J call TRBJ1-5; weak D call: TRBD1 (5 bases). Between the trimmed V and J ends, which lost 4 bases and 5 bases, there was a span of 9 bases. Germline CDR1 reads LNHDA; CDR2 reads SQIVND (reference sequence). The CDR3 runs to 13 residues. CDR3 amino acids: CASSNPGDQPQHF. Here the CDR3 DNA reads TGTGCCAGTAGTAACCCGGGGGATCAGCCCCAGCATTTT.

This clonotype has just a few counts. CDR3 nucleotides: TGTGCCAGCAGCTTATCTAAGGGCTATGGCTACACCTTC. The encoded protein is CASSLSKGYGYTF. V is TRBV7-3 and J is TRBJ1-2, with D uncertain. Germline lookup yields CDR1 SGHTA and CDR2 FQGTGA. CDR3 size: 13 residues. V was pared by 2 bases and J by 4 bases, with 8 bases between.

This clonotype was seen repeatedly, ten times or more. This rearrangement joins TRBV28 to TRBJ2-6; 7 bases are shared with TRBD2. This CDR3 is 18 amino acids long. CDR1 is MDHEN, CDR2 SYDVKM, per germline. V shed 5 bases and J 0 bases; nucleotides not matched to a gene: 10. The CDR3 reads CASSPEAGLRSGANVLTF. For the CDR3, the DNA is TGTGCCAGCAGTCCAGAAGCGGGACTACGCTCTGGGGCCAACGTCCTGACTTTC.

The chain is built from TRBV29-1 and TRBJ2-2; D call uncertain. V lost 3 bases to trimming and J lost 3 bases, with 8 bases between them. The CDR3 is 13 residues long. CDR1 and CDR2 (germline): SQVTM, ANQGSEA. CDR3 region: CSVDGVDTGELFF. The CDR3 bases are TGCAGCGTTGATGGGGTGGACACCGGGGAGCTGTTTTTT.

This clonotype was observed many times. The CDR3 sequence is CASSPDRDNEKLFF. The CDR3 DNA reads as TGTGCCAGCAGCCCGGACAGGGATAATGAAAAACTGTTTTTT. The rearrangement links TRBV7-2 to TRBJ1-4; 8 bases map to TRBD1. This CDR3 region has 14 residues. V gave up 5 bases and J gave up 4 bases; unmatched junction bases: 3. CDR1 and CDR2 (germline): SGHTA, FQGNSA. Based on the CDR3 plus reference TRBV7-2 and TRBJ1-4, the full variable domain is GAGVSQSPSNKVTEKGKDVELRCDPISGHTALYWYRQSLGQGLEFLIYFQGNSAPDKSGLPSDRFSAERTGGSVSTLTIQRTQQEDSAVYLCASSPDRDNEKLFFGSGTQLSVL.

V gene TRBV7-9 combines with J gene TRBJ2-5, with 8 bases that match TRBD2. Germline V CDR1 and CDR2: SEHNR, FQNEAQ (reference sequence). J lost 5 bases, V lost 5 bases, and 7 bases had no gene match. This CDR3 region has 14 residues. For the CDR3, the DNA is TGTGCCAGCAGCCCCTGGACTAGCAGGGAGACCCAGTACTTC. This sequence encodes CASSPWTSRETQYF. The full variable domain, rest sourced from reference TRBV7-9 and TRBJ2-5, is DTGVSQNPRHKITKRGQNVTFRCDPISEHNRLYWYRQTLGQGPEFLTYFQNEAQLEKSRLLSDRFSAERPKGSFSTLEIQRTEQGDSAMYLCASSPWTSRETQYFGPGTRLLVL.

This clonotype was seen repeatedly, ten times or more. The chain couples TRBV7-2 to TRBJ1-5, with a weak D call TRBD1 (6 bases). Trimming took 1 base from V and 6 from J, leaving 10 bases between them. This CDR3 spans 14 amino acids. Per germline, CDR1 SGHTA and CDR2 FQGNSA. This CDR3 reads CASSLEGGGQPQHF. DNA of the CDR3: TGTGCCAGCAGCTTAGAAGGGGGAGGTCAGCCCCAGCATTTT.

The chain combines TRBV3-1 with TRBJ1-6; tentative D call: TRBD1 (5 bases). Germline V gene sequence: CDR1 LGHDT, CDR2 YNNKEL (reference sequence). Trimming removed 4 bases at V and 10 bases at J, with 14 bases between. This CDR3 has 14 residues. The CDR3 reads CASSPGGGGSPLHF. Here the CDR3 DNA reads TGTGCCAGCAGCCCTGGTGGGGGGGGGTCACCCCTCCACTTT.

The chain employs TRBV19 and TRBJ2-7; 8 bases are a match to TRBD1. The germline gives CDR1 LNHDA, CDR2 SQIVND (reference sequence). CDR3 size: 15 residues. With V trimmed by 5 bases and J by 3 bases, 9 bases remained unmatched. This CDR3 reads CASSGQGAANYEQYF. The CDR3 coding sequence is TGTGCCAGTAGTGGGCAGGGGGCGGCAAACTACGAGCAGTACTTC. Filled out from reference TRBV19 and TRBJ2-7, the complete variable domain reads DGGITQSPKYLFRKEGQNVTLSCEQNLNHDAMYWYRQDPGQGLRLIYYSQIVNDFQKGDIAEGYSVSREKKESFPLTVTSAQKNPTAFYLCASSGQGAANYEQYFGPGTRLTVT.

The J gene is TRBJ2-7, the V gene TRBV7-2, with 10 bases aligning to TRBD2. V lost 5 bases and J lost 2; bases outside the gene matches: 3. CDR3 length: 14 amino acids. The V gene's germline CDR1 is SGHTA and CDR2 FQGNSA. The CDR3 DNA is TGTGCCAGCAGCCCTACTAGCGGGGCCTACGAGCAGTACTTC. Its translation: CASSPTSGAYEQYF.